This T cell receptor (beta chain) emerged from a study of blood T cell repertoires in COVID-19. The overall study: Donors in the United States, Italy and Spain gave samples during acute or convalescent COVID-19. Nucleic acid was either cDNA or gDNA, and it came from T cells, B-cell-depleted T cells, or PBMCs.

Per the study methods: How many nucleated cells were present was estimated from reference gene primer amplification. TCRdb's copy holds only in-frame clones and misses some; the assay was immunoSEQ multiplex PCR. For V, J and clone size, that table is used; D and trimming come from the DNA. Among over 300,000 clones, more than 70% were seen once, and the ten largest hold around 6.6%. CDR1 is LGHDT and CDR2 is YNNKEL in the germline V gene (reference sequence). Trimming cost V 0 bases and J 3 bases; bases outside gene matches: 8. The CDR3 consists of 18 residues. Sequencing used peripheral blood. V usage is TRBV3-1 (or the pseudogene TRBV3-2) and J usage is TRBJ2-5; 12 bases are shared with TRBD2. The origin of this receptor is a man in his late teens or twenties who had recovered from COVID-19. The CDR3 loop is CASSQDLGLAGSKETQYF. CDR3 in DNA: TGTGCCAGCAGCCAAGATCTGGGACTAGCGGGTTCCAAAGAGACCCAGTACTTC.